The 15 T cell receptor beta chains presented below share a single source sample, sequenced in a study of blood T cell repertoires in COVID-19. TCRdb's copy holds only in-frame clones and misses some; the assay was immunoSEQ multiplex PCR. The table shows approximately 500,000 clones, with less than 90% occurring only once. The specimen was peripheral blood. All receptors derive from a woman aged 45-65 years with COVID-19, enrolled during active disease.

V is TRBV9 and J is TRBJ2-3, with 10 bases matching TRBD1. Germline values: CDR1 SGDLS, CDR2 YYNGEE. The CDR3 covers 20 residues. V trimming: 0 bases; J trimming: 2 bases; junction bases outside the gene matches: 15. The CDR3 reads CASSVVELGQGTGATDTQYF. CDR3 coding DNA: TGTGCCAGCAGCGTAGTAGAGTTGGGACAGGGGACAGGGGCCACAGATACGCAGTATTTT.

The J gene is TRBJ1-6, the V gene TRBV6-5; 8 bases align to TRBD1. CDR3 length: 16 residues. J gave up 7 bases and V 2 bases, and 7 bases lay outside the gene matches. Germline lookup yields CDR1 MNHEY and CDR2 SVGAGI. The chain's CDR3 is CASSYTPTGANSPLHF. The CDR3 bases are TGTGCCAGCAGTTACACCCCGACAGGGGCGAATTCACCCCTCCACTTT.

This CDR3 is CASSPPRSNEKLFF. DNA for the CDR3: TGTGCCAGCAGCCCCCCCAGATCTAATGAAAAACTGTTTTTT. The chain carries TRBV7-9 and TRBJ1-4; unclear D gene. The CDR3 extends over 14 amino acids. Trimming stripped 5 bases from V and 3 bases from J, with 10 bases between. Germline loops: CDR1 SEHNR, CDR2 FQNEAQ (reference sequence).

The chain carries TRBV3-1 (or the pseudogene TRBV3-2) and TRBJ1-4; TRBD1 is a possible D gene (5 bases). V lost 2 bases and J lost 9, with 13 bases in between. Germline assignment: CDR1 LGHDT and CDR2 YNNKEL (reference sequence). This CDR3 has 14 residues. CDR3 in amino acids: CASSQMGGRKKLFF. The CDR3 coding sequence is TGTGCCAGCAGCCAAATGGGGGGTAGGAAAAAACTGTTTTTT.

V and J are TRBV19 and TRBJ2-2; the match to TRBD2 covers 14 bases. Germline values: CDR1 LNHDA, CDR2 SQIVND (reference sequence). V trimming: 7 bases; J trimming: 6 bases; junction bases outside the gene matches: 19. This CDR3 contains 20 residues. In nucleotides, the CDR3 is TGTGCCAGTACCGACAGCCGACTAGCGGGGGGGCCGGTCCCCGCCGGGGAGCTGTTTTTT. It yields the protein CASTDSRLAGGPVPAGELFF.

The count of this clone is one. The CDR3 coding sequence is TGTGCCATCAGTGAGGGACAGGGGGCGAGAAATGAGCAGTTCTTC. Translation: CAISEGQGARNEQFF. This sequence joins TRBV10-3 and TRBJ2-1; 11 positions match TRBD1. V was clipped by 2 bases and J by 7 bases; unmatched bases: 4. The length of the CDR3 is 15 residues. Germline CDR1 is ENHRY and CDR2 is SYGVKD.

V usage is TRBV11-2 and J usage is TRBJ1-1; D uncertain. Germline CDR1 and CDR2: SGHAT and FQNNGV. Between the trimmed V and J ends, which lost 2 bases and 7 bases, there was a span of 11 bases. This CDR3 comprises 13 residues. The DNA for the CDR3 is TGTGCCAGCAGCTTAACTCGGGAGGGTGAAGCTTTCTTT. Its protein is CASSLTREGEAFF.

CDR3 residues: CATRIGAEAFF. CDR3 DNA sequence: TGTGCCACAAGGATAGGGGCTGAAGCTTTCTTT. V usage is TRBV19 and J usage is TRBJ1-1, with D tentatively TRBD1 (5 bases). Germline values: CDR1 LNHDA, CDR2 SQIVND (reference sequence). The ends were cut back, 10 bases at V and 6 bases at J, with 12 bases in the middle. The CDR3 spans 11 residues.

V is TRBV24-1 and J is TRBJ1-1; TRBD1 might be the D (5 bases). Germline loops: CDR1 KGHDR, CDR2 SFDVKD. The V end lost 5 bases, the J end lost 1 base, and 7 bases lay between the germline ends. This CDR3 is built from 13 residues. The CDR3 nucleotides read TGTGCCACCAGTGCCACAGGGAACACTGAAGCTTTCTTT. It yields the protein CATSATGNTEAFF.

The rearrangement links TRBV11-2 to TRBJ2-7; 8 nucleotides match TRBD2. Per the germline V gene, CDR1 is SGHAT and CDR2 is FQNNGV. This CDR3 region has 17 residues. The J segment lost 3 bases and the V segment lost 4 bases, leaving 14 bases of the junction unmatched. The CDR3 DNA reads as TGTGCCAGCAGCTCCCGCGTAAAAACGGGGGGGGACTACGAGCAGTACTTC. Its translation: CASSSRVKTGGDYEQYF.

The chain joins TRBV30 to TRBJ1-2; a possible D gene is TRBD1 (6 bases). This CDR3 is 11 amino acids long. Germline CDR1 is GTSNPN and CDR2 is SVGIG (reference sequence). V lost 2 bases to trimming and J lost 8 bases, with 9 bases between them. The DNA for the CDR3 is TGTGCCTGGAGTCAGGGGAACGGCTACACCTTC. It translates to CAWSQGNGYTF.

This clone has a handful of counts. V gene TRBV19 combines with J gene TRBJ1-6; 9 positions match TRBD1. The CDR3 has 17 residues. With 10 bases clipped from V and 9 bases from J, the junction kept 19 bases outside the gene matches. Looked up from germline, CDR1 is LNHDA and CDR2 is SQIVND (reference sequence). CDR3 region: CATTITGGAAERSPLHF. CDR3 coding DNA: TGTGCCACAACGATTACAGGGGGCGCGGCGGAACGTTCACCCCTCCACTTT.

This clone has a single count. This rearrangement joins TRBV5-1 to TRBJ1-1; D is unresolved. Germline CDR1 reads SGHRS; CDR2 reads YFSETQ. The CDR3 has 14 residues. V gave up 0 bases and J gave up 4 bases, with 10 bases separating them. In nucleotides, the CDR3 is TGCGCCAGCAGCTTGGTGGTAGGGAGCACTGAAGCTTTCTTT. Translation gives CASSLVVGSTEAFF.

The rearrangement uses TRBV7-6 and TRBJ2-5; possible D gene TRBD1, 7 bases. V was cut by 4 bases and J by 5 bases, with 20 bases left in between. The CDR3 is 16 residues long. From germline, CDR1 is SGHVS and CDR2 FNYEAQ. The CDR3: CASSWGPGGQRETQYF. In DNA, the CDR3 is TGTGCCAGCAGCTGGGGACCAGGGGGGCAACGGGAGACCCAGTACTTC.

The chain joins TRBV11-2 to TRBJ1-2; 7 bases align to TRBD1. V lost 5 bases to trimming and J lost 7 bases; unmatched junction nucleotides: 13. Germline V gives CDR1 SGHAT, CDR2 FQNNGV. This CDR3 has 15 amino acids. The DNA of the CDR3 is TGTGCCAGCAGCCCGGGGGGGGACAGAGGCTCTGGCTACACCTTC. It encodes CASSPGGDRGSGYTF. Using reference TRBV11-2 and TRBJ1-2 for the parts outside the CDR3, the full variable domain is EAGVAQSPRYKIIEKRQSVAFWCNPISGHATLYWYQQILGQGPKLLIQFQNNGVVDDSQLPKDRFSAERLKGVDSTLKIQPAKLEDSAVYLCASSPGGDRGSGYTFGSGTRLTVV.